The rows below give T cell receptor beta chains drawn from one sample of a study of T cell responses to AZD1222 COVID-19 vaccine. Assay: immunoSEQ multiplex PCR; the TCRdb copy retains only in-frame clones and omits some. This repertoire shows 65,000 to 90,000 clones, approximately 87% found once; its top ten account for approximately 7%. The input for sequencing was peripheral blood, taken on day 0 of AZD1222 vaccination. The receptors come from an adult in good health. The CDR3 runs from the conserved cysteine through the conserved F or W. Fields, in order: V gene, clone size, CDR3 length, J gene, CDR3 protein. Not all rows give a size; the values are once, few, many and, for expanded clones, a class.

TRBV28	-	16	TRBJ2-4	CASSLGGQIAKNIQYF
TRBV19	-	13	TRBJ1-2	CASSMWDRDGYTF
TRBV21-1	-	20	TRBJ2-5	CASSKAGHGSSGRRRETQYF
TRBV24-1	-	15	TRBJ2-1	CATSDFGQGFDEQFF
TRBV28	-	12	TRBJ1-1	CASRNRNTEAFF
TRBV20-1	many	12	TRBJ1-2	CSASGTAYGYTF
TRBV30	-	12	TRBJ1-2	CAWSREGGGYTF
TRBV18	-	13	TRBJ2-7	CASSRQSSYEQYF
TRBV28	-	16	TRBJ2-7	CASSFLRGQGAYEQYF
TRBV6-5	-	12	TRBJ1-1	CASRFMNTEAFF
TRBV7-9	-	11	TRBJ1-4	CASSSLGWKSF
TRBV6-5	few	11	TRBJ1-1	CASQRNTEAFF
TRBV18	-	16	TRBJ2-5	CASSQNTWTAQETQYF
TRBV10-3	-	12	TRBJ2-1	CAIGTAGGEQFF
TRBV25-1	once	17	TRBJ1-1	CASSAGGGGIGNTEAFF
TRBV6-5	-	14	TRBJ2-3	CASIVRGYTDTQYF
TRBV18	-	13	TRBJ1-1	CASSFRENTEAFF
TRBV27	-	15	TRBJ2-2	CASSSQGLGAGELFF
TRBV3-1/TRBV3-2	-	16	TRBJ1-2	CASSQVGTASNYGYTF
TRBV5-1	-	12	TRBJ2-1	CASSKQGGEQFF
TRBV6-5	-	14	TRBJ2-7	CASSTTGGLGEQYF
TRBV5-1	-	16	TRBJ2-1	CASSLDVGSSYNEQFF
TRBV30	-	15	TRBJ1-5	CAWSPGHSSNQPQHF
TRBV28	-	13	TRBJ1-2	CASTMGQIYGYTF